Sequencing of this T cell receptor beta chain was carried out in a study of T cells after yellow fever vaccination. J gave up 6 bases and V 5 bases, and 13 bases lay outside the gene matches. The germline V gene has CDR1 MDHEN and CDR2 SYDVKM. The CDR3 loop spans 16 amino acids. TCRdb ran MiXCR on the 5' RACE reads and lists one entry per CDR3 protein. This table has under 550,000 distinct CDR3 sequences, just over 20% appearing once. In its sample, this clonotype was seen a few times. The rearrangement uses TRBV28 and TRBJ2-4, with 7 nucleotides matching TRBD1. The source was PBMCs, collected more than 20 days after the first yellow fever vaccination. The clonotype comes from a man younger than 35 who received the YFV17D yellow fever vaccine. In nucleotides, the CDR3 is TGTGCCAGCAGTACCTCCGGGACAGCCTACGTAAACATTCAGTACTTC. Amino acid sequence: CASSTSGTAYVNIQYF.